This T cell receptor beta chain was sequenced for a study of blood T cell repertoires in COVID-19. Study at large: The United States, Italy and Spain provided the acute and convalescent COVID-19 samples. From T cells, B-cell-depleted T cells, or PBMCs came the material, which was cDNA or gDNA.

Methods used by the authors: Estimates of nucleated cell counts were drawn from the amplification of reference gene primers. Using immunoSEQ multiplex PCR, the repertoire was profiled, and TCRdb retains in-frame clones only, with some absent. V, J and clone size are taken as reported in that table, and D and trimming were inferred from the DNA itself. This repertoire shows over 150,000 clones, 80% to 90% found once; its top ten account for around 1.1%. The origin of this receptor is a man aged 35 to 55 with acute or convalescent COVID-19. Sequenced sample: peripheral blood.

DNA for the CDR3: TGTGCCAGCAGTTACGGGCCAAAAATTTCCTACGAGCAGTACTTC. This encodes CASSYGPKISYEQYF. V gene TRBV6-5 combines with J gene TRBJ2-7; D unresolved. V was pared by 2 bases and J by 1 base, with 12 bases between. Germline V lookup: CDR1 MNHEY, CDR2 SVGAGI. There are 15 residues in the CDR3.